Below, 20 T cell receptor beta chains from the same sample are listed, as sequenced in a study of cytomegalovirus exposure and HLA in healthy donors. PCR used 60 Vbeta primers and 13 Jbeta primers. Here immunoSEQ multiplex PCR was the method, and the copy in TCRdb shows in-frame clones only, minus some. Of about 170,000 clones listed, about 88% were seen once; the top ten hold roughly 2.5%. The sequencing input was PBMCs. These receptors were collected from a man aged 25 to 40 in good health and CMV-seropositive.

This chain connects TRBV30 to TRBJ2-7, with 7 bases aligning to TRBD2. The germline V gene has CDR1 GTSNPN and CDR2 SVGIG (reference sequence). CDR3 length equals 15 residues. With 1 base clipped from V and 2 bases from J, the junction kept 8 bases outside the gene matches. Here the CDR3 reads CAWSEGRAVTYEQYF. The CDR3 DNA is TGTGCCTGGAGTGAAGGGAGGGCGGTCACCTACGAGCAGTACTTC.

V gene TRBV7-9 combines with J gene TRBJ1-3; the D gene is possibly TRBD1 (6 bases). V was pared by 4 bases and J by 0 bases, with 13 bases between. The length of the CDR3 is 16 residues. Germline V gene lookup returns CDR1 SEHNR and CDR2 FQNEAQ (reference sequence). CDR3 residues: CASSSDRHPSGNTIYF. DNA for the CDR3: TGTGCCAGCAGCTCGGACAGACATCCCTCTGGAAACACCATATATTTT.

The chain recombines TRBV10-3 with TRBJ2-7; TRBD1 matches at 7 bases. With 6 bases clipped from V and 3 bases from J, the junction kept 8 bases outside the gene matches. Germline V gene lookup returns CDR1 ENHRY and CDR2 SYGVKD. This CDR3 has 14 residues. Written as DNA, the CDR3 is TGTGCCATCAGCCCAGGGGGTTCGGGCTACGAGCAGTACTTC. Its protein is CAISPGGSGYEQYF.

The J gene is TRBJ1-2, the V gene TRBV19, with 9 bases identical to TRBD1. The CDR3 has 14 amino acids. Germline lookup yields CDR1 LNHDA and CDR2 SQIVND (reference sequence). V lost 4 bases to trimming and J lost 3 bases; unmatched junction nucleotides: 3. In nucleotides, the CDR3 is TGTGCCAGTAGTACTCGACAGGGGGACTATGGCTACACCTTC. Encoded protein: CASSTRQGDYGYTF.

In DNA, the CDR3 is TGTGCCAGTAGTAGTCAGCATACAGGTTGGACCGGGGAGCTGTTTTTT. Amino acids: CASSSQHTGWTGELFF. The rearrangement joins TRBV19 to TRBJ2-2; D possibly corresponds to TRBD1 (5 bases). Trimming pared 4 bases from V and 5 bases from J, leaving 17 bases between. This CDR3 spans 16 amino acids. Germline V CDR1 and CDR2: LNHDA, SQIVND (reference sequence).

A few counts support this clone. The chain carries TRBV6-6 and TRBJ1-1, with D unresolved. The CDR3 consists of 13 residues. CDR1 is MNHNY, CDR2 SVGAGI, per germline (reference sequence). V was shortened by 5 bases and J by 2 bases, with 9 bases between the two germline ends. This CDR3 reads CASSAPGNTEAFF. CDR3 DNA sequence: TGTGCCAGCAGTGCCCCAGGTAACACTGAAGCTTTCTTT.

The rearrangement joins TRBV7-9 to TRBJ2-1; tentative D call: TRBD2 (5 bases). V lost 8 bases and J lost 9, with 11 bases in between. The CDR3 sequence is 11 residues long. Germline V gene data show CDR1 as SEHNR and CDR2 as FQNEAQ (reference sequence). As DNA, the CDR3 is TGTGCCAGCGCCGGAGGTACTGAGCAGTTCTTC. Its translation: CASAGGTEQFF.

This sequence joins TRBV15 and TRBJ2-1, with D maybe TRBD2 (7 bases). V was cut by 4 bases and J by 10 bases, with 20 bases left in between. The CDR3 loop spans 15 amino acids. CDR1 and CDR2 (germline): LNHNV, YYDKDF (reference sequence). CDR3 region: CATSKAGAATREQFF. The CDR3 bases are TGTGCCACCAGCAAGGCGGGGGCTGCGACTAGGGAGCAGTTCTTC.

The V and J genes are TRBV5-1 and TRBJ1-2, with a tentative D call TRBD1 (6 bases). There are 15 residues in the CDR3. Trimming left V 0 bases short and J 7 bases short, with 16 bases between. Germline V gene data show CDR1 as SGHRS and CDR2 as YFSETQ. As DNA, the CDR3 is TGCGCCAGCAGCTTGGAGCAAGGACAGAGGTTTGGCTACACCTTC. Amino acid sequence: CASSLEQGQRFGYTF.

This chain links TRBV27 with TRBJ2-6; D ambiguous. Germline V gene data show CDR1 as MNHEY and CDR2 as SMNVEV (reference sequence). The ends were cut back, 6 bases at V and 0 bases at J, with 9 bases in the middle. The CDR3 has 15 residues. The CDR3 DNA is TGTGCCAGCAGACTTCACAGCTCTGGGGCCAACGTCCTGACTTTC. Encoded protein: CASRLHSSGANVLTF.

The CDR3 reads CASSYKGAADTQYF. The CDR3 region has the DNA TGTGCCAGCAGTTACAAAGGAGCGGCAGATACGCAGTATTTT. The V call is TRBV6-5, the J call TRBJ2-3; tentatively, D is TRBD2 (5 bases). The CDR3 covers 14 residues. Germline V CDR1 and CDR2: MNHEY, SVGAGI. Trimming cost V 2 bases and J 4 bases, with 10 bases left between them.

The CDR3, as DNA: TGTGCCAGCAGCTCCTACCCAGAGCCAGGGGGCACCGGGGAGCTGTTTTTT. Amino acid sequence: CASSSYPEPGGTGELFF. The chain links TRBV13 to TRBJ2-2; 7 positions match TRBD1. The germline V gene has CDR1 PRHDT and CDR2 FYEKMQ (reference sequence). After removal of 4 bases from V and 4 bases from J, the junction contained 12 bases not matched to a gene. The CDR3 loop spans 17 amino acids.

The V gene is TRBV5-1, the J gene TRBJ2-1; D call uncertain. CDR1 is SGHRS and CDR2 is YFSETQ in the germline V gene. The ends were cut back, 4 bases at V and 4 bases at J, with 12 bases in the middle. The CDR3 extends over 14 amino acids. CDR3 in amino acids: CASSTKLSYNEQFF. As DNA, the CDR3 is TGCGCCAGCAGCACGAAACTATCTTACAATGAGCAGTTCTTC. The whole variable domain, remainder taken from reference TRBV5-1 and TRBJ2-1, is KAGVTQTPRYLIKTRGQQVTLSCSPISGHRSVSWYQQTPGQGLQFLFEYFSETQRNKGNFPGRFSGRQFSNSRSEMNVSTLELGDSALYLCASSTKLSYNEQFFGPGTRLTVL.

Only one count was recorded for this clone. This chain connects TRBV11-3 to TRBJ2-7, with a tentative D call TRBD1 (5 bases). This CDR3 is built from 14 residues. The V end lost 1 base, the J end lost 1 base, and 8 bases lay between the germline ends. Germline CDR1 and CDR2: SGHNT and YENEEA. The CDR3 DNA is TGTGCCAGCAGCTTAGTCAGGGATTCCTACGAGCAGTACTTC. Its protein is CASSLVRDSYEQYF.

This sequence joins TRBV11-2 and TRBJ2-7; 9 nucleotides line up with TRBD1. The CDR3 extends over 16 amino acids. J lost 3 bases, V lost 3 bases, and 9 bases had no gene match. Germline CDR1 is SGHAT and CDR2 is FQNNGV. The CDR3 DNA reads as TGTGCCAGCAGCTTCCAAATTCCGACAGGGGGCTACGAGCAGTACTTC. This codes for CASSFQIPTGGYEQYF.

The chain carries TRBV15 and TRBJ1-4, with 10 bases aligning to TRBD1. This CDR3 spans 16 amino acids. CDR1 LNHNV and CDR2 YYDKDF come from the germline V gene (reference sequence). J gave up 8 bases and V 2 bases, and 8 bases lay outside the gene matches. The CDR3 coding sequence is TGTGCCACCAGCAGACTTGACAGGGGGCTGTACGAAAAACTGTTTTTT. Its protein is CATSRLDRGLYEKLFF.

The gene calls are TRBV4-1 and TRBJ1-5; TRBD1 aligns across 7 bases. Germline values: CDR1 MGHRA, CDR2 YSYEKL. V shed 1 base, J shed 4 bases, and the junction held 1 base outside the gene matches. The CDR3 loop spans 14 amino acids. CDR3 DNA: TGCGCCAGCAGCCAAGGACAGGGTAATCAGCCCCAGCATTTT. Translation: CASSQGQGNQPQHF.

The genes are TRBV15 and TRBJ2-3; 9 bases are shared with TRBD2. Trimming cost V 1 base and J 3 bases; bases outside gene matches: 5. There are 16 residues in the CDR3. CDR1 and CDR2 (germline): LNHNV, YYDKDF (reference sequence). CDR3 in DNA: TGTGCCACCAGCAGAGGTCCTAGCGGGAATACAGATACGCAGTATTTT. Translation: CATSRGPSGNTDTQYF.

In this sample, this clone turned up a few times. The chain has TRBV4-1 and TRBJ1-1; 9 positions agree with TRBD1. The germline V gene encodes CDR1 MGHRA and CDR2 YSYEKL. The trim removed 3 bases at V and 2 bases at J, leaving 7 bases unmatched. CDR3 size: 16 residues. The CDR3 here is CASSHTPGQGNTEAFF. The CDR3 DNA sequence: TGCGCCAGCAGCCACACCCCGGGACAGGGAAACACTGAAGCTTTCTTT.

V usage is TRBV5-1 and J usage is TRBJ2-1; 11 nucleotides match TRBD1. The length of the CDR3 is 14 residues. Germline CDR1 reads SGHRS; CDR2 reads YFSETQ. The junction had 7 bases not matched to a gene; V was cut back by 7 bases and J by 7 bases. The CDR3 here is CASLAGTGGNEQFF. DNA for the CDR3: TGCGCCAGCCTAGCGGGGACAGGGGGGAATGAGCAGTTCTTC.